Each of the 18 T cell receptor beta chains below was sequenced from the same sample in a study of T cell responses to AZD1222 COVID-19 vaccine. Sequenced by immunoSEQ multiplex PCR; TCRdb stores in-frame clones only, minus some. The table has about 28,000 clones, roughly 73% seen once. The input for sequencing was peripheral blood, taken on day 0 of AZD1222 vaccination. The receptors originated from an adult in good health.

The V and J genes are TRBV10-3 and TRBJ2-7; TRBD2 aligns across 13 bases. Germline values: CDR1 ENHRY, CDR2 SYGVKD. V gave up 3 bases and J gave up 0 bases; unmatched junction bases: 8. This CDR3 has 18 amino acids. Here the CDR3 DNA reads TGTGCCATCAGTGAAGCCGGGACTAGCGGGGCTAGCTCCTACGAGCAGTACGTC. This sequence encodes CAISEAGTSGASSYEQYV.

In DNA form, the CDR3 reads TGTGCCAGCAGCTTGCTAGGGCTTAATGAAAAACTGTTTTTT. Translation: CASSLLGLNEKLFF. The chain carries TRBV5-6 and TRBJ1-4; D ambiguous. Germline V gene sequence: CDR1 SGHDT, CDR2 YYEEEE. The CDR3 runs to 14 residues. The V end was cut by 1 base, the J end by 4 bases, with 8 bases between.

Turning to this clone: Different DNA sequences within this sample yield the same CDR3. The chain joins TRBV30 to TRBJ1-1; the D gene is possibly TRBD1 (5 bases). Germline V gene data show CDR1 as GTSNPN and CDR2 as SVGIG (reference sequence). Between the trimmed V and J ends, which lost 2 bases and 1 base, there was a span of 8 bases. This CDR3 comprises 13 residues. DNA of the CDR3: TGTGCCTGGAGTCTCCAGGGGAACACTGAAGCTTTCTTT. Its protein product is CAWSLQGNTEAFF.

This sequence joins TRBV18 and TRBJ1-4; D might be TRBD1 (5 bases). The CDR3 has 15 residues. CDR1 is KGHSH, CDR2 LQKENI, per germline. The V gene lost 6 bases and the J gene lost 4 bases, with 15 bases spanning the gap. DNA for the CDR3: TGTGCCAGCTCTACGGCACCAGGGAATAATGAAAAACTGTTTTTT. Protein: CASSTAPGNNEKLFF.

The chain combines TRBV7-8 with TRBJ2-5, with 9 bases identical to TRBD1. The CDR3 contains 18 residues. Germline loops: CDR1 SGHVS, CDR2 FQNEAQ. V shed 5 bases and J 5 bases; nucleotides not matched to a gene: 18. CDR3 sequence: CASSRFRLPGQGGETQYF. Written as DNA, the CDR3 is TGTGCCAGCAGCCGTTTTAGATTACCGGGACAGGGTGGTGAGACCCAGTACTTC.

This chain links TRBV7-9 with TRBJ2-3; possible D gene TRBD1, 5 bases. The CDR3 runs to 15 residues. V lost 4 bases, J lost 4 bases, and 15 bases lay in between. Germline CDR1 reads SEHNR; CDR2 reads FQNEAQ (reference sequence). The chain's CDR3 is CASSSRVDAADTQYF. DNA for the CDR3: TGTGCCAGCAGCTCCAGGGTAGATGCAGCAGATACGCAGTATTTT.

The chain couples TRBV4-1 to TRBJ1-6; TRBD1 is a possible D gene (6 bases). CDR1 and CDR2 (germline): MGHRA, YSYEKL. This CDR3 has 16 residues. Trimming shortened V by 0 bases and J by 10 bases, and 16 bases separated the two germline ends. CDR3 residues: CASSQEGGRVRSPLHF. The CDR3 DNA reads TGCGCCAGCAGCCAAGAGGGGGGGCGCGTGAGATCACCCCTCCACTTT.

The J gene is TRBJ2-7, the V gene TRBV15; TRBD1 might be the D (5 bases). From germline, CDR1 is LNHNV and CDR2 YYDKDF (reference sequence). The CDR3 is made up of 17 amino acids. Trimming shortened V by 9 bases and J by 6 bases, and 30 bases separated the two germline ends. As DNA, the CDR3 is TGTGCCACTGCAGACAGATCCACCGGGCCCACTCGGGTCGAGCAGTACTTC. Its protein is CATADRSTGPTRVEQYF.

V and J are TRBV11-1 and TRBJ2-1, with 11 bases that match TRBD2. The CDR3 loop spans 15 amino acids. J was trimmed by 4 bases and V by 5 bases; bases with no gene match: 4. Germline CDR1 is SGHAT and CDR2 is FQDESV (reference sequence). Here the CDR3 reads CASSPGTSGYNEQFF. DNA of the CDR3: TGTGCCAGCAGCCCCGGGACTAGCGGTTACAATGAGCAGTTCTTC.

The genes are TRBV19 and TRBJ2-1, with D perhaps being TRBD1 or TRBD2 (6 bases each). With 3 bases removed from V and 1 base from J, the gap between germline ends came to 19 bases. The CDR3 runs to 18 residues. Germline V lookup: CDR1 LNHDA, CDR2 SQIVND (reference sequence). CDR3 nucleotides: TGTGCCAGTAGTATTACCCTTCTTGGAGGGGGATCCTACAATGAGCAGTTCTTC. It encodes CASSITLLGGGSYNEQFF.

The rearrangement uses TRBV5-1 and TRBJ2-3; the D gene is possibly TRBD2 (6 bases). CDR1 is SGHRS, CDR2 YFSETQ, per germline. Trimming took off 4 bases at V and 1 base at J, with 10 bases between the two ends. This CDR3 has 14 amino acids. CDR3 DNA: TGCGCCAGCAGCACAGAGCGGGGCACAGATACGCAGTATTTT. This sequence encodes CASSTERGTDTQYF.

This chain uses TRBV2 with TRBJ2-7; no clear D gene. The CDR3 has 13 amino acids. V was trimmed by 7 bases and J by 2 bases, leaving 12 bases between them. Germline V CDR1 and CDR2: SNHLY, FYNNEI. CDR3 DNA sequence: TGTGCCAGCAACGGGCAGTGGACCTACGAGCAGTACTTC. Its protein product is CASNGQWTYEQYF.

The chain is built from TRBV13 and TRBJ1-1; D is uncertain. The CDR3 length is 14 residues. CDR1 PRHDT and CDR2 FYEKMQ come from the germline V gene (reference sequence). V lost 5 bases and J lost 1, with 11 bases in between. The chain's CDR3 is CASSGGRENTEAFF. The CDR3 DNA reads as TGTGCCAGCAGCGGTGGGAGGGAGAACACTGAAGCTTTCTTT.

V is TRBV2 and J is TRBJ2-1; D gene uncertain. The CDR3 sequence is 14 residues long. The V end was cut by 7 bases, the J end by 7 bases, with 17 bases between. From germline, CDR1 is SNHLY and CDR2 FYNNEI. The CDR3 sequence is CASMDHPNRNEQFF. CDR3 DNA: TGTGCCAGCATGGACCACCCCAATAGGAATGAGCAGTTCTTC.

This clone was counted only a few times. The V and J genes are TRBV7-9 and TRBJ2-1, with 7 bases identical to TRBD2. This CDR3 is 17 amino acids long. Germline-derived CDR1 and CDR2 are SEHNR and FQNEAQ (reference sequence). J was trimmed by 7 bases and V by 5 bases; bases with no gene match: 17. The CDR3 nucleotides read TGTGCCAGCAGCCCACCCCCTGGGGCTAGCGGCGTGAATGAGCAGTTCTTC. Protein product: CASSPPPGASGVNEQFF.

This clone was seen more than once but under ten times. The rearrangement uses TRBV11-1 and TRBJ2-4; 9 nucleotides line up with TRBD2. The CDR3 extends over 15 amino acids. The germline V gene has CDR1 SGHAT and CDR2 FQDESV (reference sequence). Losses at the gene ends were 7 bases for V and 4 bases for J; bases not matched to a gene: 8. CDR3 in amino acids: CASTATSGPKNIQYF. In DNA form, the CDR3 reads TGTGCCAGCACCGCGACTAGCGGACCAAAAAACATTCAGTACTTC. The full variable domain, in which reference TRBV11-1 and TRBJ2-4 provide the parts outside the CDR3, is EAEVAQSPRYKITEKSQAVAFWCDPISGHATLYWYRQILGQGPELLVQFQDESVVDDSQLPKDRFSAERLKGVDSTLKIQPAELGDSAMYLCASTATSGPKNIQYFGAGTRLSVL.

The chain joins TRBV12-5 to TRBJ2-7; TRBD2 aligns across 8 bases. J gave up 4 bases and V 9 bases, and 11 bases lay outside the gene matches. Germline lookup yields CDR1 LGHNT and CDR2 FRNRAP. The CDR3 is 14 residues long. The CDR3 protein is CARGPGRAWYEQYV. The CDR3 DNA reads TGTGCTAGAGGGCCCGGGAGGGCCTGGTACGAGCAGTACGTC.

The chain recombines TRBV5-4 with TRBJ2-1; D may match TRBD1 or TRBD2 (5 bases each). The CDR3 has 14 residues. Trimming removed 4 bases at V and 10 bases at J, with 18 bases between. The germline gives CDR1 SGHNT, CDR2 YYREEE (reference sequence). CDR3 sequence (DNA): TGTGCCAGCAGCGCCGGGACCCGTGGGGGAGAGCAGTTCTTC. As protein: CASSAGTRGGEQFF.